This T cell receptor beta chain was sequenced in a study of cytomegalovirus exposure and HLA in healthy donors. Study conclusions and caveats: TCR beta V- and J-gene trimming was later associated with a missense DCLRE1C variant. According to the study, around 180 TCR beta chains were cytomegalovirus-associated. As was reported, the classifier diagnosed cytomegalovirus status with high specificity and sensitivity. There were some public TCRs occurring in many donors, but most TCR sequences were rare.

The CDR3 runs 15 residues. Trimming stripped 3 bases from V and 2 bases from J, with 11 bases between. CDR1 and CDR2 (germline): SGHKS, YYEKEE (reference sequence). The PCR was carried out with 60 Vbeta primers and 13 Jbeta primers. Assay: immunoSEQ multiplex PCR; the TCRdb copy retains only in-frame clones and omits some. The table shows roughly 100,000 clones, with roughly 71% occurring only once. About this clone: Its matching antigen is unknown.

The genes are TRBV5-5 and TRBJ2-2, with D unclear. This sequence was found in a young woman in good health and CMV-seropositive. Sequenced sample: PBMCs. The DNA for the CDR3 is TGTGCCAGCAGCTCGAGCACTGTAAACACCGGGGAGCTGTTTTTT. It translates to CASSSSTVNTGELFF.